The 10 T cell receptor beta chains reported below all come from one sample, sequenced in a study of sequential checkpoint blockade in melanoma. As to treatment: randomized to nivolumab then ipilimumab (arm A) or the reverse (arm B). Clones were sequenced by immunoSEQ multiplex PCR, and TCRdb holds only the in-frame ones, with some missing. The table lists about 22,000 clones, under 30% of them singletons. Sequenced here: tumor tissue (inferred from file names), sampled from a patient given nivolumab and ipilimumab in sequence. Source of these receptors: a human donor with melanoma.

The table lists this clone with a few counts. This sequence joins TRBV7-1 and TRBJ1-4; the D is unclear. TRBV7-1 is reported as an ORF; its role is uncertain. The CDR3 covers 13 residues. The V end was cut by 5 bases, the J end by 4 bases, with 8 bases between. The CDR3 is CASSLGRNEKLFF. CDR3 sequence (DNA): TGTGCCAGCAGCCTAGGGCGTAATGAAAAACTGTTTTTT.

There are a few counts of this clone. The chain has TRBV11-3 and TRBJ1-4; D is unresolved. Per germline, CDR1 SGHNT and CDR2 YENEEA. V lost 4 bases and J lost 4, with 13 bases in between. The CDR3 spans 15 residues. The CDR3 DNA follows: TGTGCCAGCAGCTCTCGTGGTACAGTTAATGAAAAACTGTTTTTT. This gives the protein CASSSRGTVNEKLFF.

The CDR3 DNA reads as TGTGCCAGTAGTTGGGTGCCGGAGGGTTTTAATCAGCCCCAGCATTTT. Residues: CASSWVPEGFNQPQHF. The rearrangement joins TRBV19 to TRBJ1-5; D remains ambiguous. Germline V CDR1 and CDR2: LNHDA, SQIVND (reference sequence). V was shortened by 5 bases and J by 4 bases, with 18 bases between the two germline ends. The CDR3 loop spans 16 amino acids.

V gene TRBV11-3 combines with J gene TRBJ2-3; 10 nucleotides align to TRBD1. The CDR3 has 15 residues. The J segment lost 4 bases and the V segment lost 0 bases, leaving 1 base of the junction unmatched. Germline V lookup: CDR1 SGHNT, CDR2 YENEEA. This CDR3 is CASSLEGTGADTQYF. DNA for the CDR3: TGTGCCAGCAGCTTAGAGGGGACAGGGGCAGATACGCAGTATTTT.

DNA of the CDR3: TGTGCCAGTAGTAAACGGGCCCTGGGCGTATCTGGGGCCAACGTCCTGACTTTC. Encoded protein: CASSKRALGVSGANVLTF. The chain carries TRBV19 and TRBJ2-6; unclear D gene. Germline values: CDR1 LNHDA, CDR2 SQIVND (reference sequence). CDR3 length: 18 residues. Trimming took 4 bases from V and 1 from J, leaving 17 bases between them.

The chain recombines TRBV11-3 with TRBJ1-4; 10 bases are a match to TRBD1. Germline-derived CDR1 and CDR2 are SGHNT and YENEEA. This CDR3 comprises 17 residues. Losses at the gene ends were 5 bases for V and 0 bases for J; bases not matched to a gene: 6. DNA for the CDR3: TGTGCCAGCAGCACGGGGACAGGGGCTGCAACTAATGAAAAACTGTTTTTT. Protein sequence: CASSTGTGAATNEKLFF.

This clone was detected a few times. The rearrangement joins TRBV30 to TRBJ2-2; unclear D gene. V was shortened by 0 bases and J by 7 bases, with 3 bases between the two germline ends. Germline V CDR1 and CDR2: GTSNPN, SVGIG (reference sequence). The CDR3 has 11 residues. CDR3 region: CAWSVFGELFF. The CDR3 coding sequence is TGTGCCTGGAGTGTATTCGGGGAGCTGTTTTTT.

The J gene is TRBJ1-4, the V gene TRBV29-1, with a weak D call TRBD1 (5 bases). Germline values: CDR1 SQVTM, CDR2 ANQGSEA. The CDR3 is 15 amino acids. V lost 1 base, J lost 3 bases, and 12 bases lay in between. The DNA of the CDR3 is TGCAGCGTTGAAGCCTCCCAGGGCTCTAATGAAAAACTGTTTTTT. Its protein product is CSVEASQGSNEKLFF.

The chain carries TRBV12-5 and TRBJ2-6; D unclear. The CDR3 loop spans 13 amino acids. Germline CDR1 is LGHNT and CDR2 is FRNRAP. For the CDR3, the DNA is TGTGCCAGCTCCCGCTCTGGGGCCAACGTCCTGACTTTC. Its translation is CASSRSGANVLTF.

This clone ranks as medium-sized. The V and J genes are TRBV9 and TRBJ1-4, with D maybe TRBD1 (5 bases). This CDR3 contains 14 residues. Germline lookup yields CDR1 SGDLS and CDR2 YYNGEE. V shed 3 bases and J shed 8 bases, with 14 bases lying between them. The CDR3 loop is CASSEEGATEKLFF. The CDR3 DNA follows: TGTGCCAGCAGCGAGGAAGGGGCAACAGAAAAACTGTTTTTT.